Listed here are 15 T cell receptor beta chains from one sample, sequenced in a study of T-cell reconstitution after alpha-beta-depleted transplantation in children. TCRbeta library construction was performed incorporating unique molecular identifiers. MiXCR, applied by TCRdb to the PCR reads, yields one record per CDR3 protein. This table holds 500,000 or so distinct CDR3 sequences, approximately 29% found once. Sequences were derived from PBMCs from the stem cell graft donor, sampled from the stem cell graft. The source is a human donor who donated a stem cell graft to a child with aplastic anemia.

The gene calls are TRBV11-2 and TRBJ1-2, with D maybe TRBD1 (6 bases). This CDR3 spans 14 amino acids. The germline V and J ends were trimmed by 6 bases and 0 bases, with 11 bases remaining between them. The V gene's germline CDR1 is SGHAT and CDR2 FQNNGV. The CDR3 sequence is CASRRGNPNYGYTF. In DNA, the CDR3 is TGTGCCAGCAGGAGGGGGAACCCTAACTATGGCTACACCTTC.

V gene TRBV6-1 combines with J gene TRBJ2-1; D gene uncertain. CDR1 is MNHNS, CDR2 SASEGT, per germline. Trimming left V 2 bases short and J 5 bases short, with 7 bases between. The CDR3 length is 13 residues. The CDR3 protein is CASSETENNEQFF. The CDR3 DNA follows: TGTGCCAGCAGTGAAACAGAAAACAATGAGCAGTTCTTC.

The CDR3 nucleotides are TGCAGTGAACTCGCGGGGGGGACAGATACGCAGTATTTT. This gives the protein CSELAGGTDTQYF. The genes are TRBV20-1 and TRBJ2-3, with 9 bases aligning to TRBD2. The germline V gene encodes CDR1 DFQATT and CDR2 SNEGSKA (reference sequence). The CDR3 length is 13 residues. V shed 7 bases and J 3 bases; nucleotides not matched to a gene: 5.

The chain carries TRBV6-2 or TRBV6-3 and TRBJ1-1; a weak D match, TRBD1 (5 bases). Trimming took 5 bases from V and 7 from J, leaving 23 bases between them. Germline CDR1 is MNHEY and CDR2 is SVGEGT. The CDR3 contains 16 residues. The CDR3 sequence: CASSGGTDIWYGEAFF. The CDR3 region has the DNA TGTGCCAGCAGTGGAGGGACGGACATATGGTACGGTGAAGCTTTCTTT.

The chain links TRBV6-1 to TRBJ1-1, with D possibly matching TRBD1 (5 bases). The CDR3 has 14 amino acids. V was shortened by 7 bases and J by 4 bases, with 16 bases between the two germline ends. Germline V gene sequence: CDR1 MNHNS, CDR2 SASEGT. The CDR3 loop reads CASMPGGPTTEAFF. The CDR3 DNA reads TGTGCCAGCATGCCCGGGGGTCCGACCACTGAAGCTTTCTTT.

This clonotype was counted only a few times. This rearrangement joins TRBV12-3 or TRBV12-4 to TRBJ2-3; TRBD2 agrees at 7 bases. The CDR3 is 15 amino acids. V shed 6 bases and J 0 bases; nucleotides not matched to a gene: 6. CDR3 sequence (DNA): TGTGCCAGCAGGGGCCTAGCGGCTAGCACAGATACGCAGTATTTT. Its protein is CASRGLAASTDTQYF.

The rearrangement uses TRBV7-2 and TRBJ2-7; either TRBD1 or TRBD2 may supply D (6 bases each). CDR1 and CDR2 (germline): SGHTA, FQGNSA. Trimming left V 1 base short and J 9 bases short, with 16 bases between. The CDR3 runs 14 residues. The CDR3 loop reads CASSLGGRDGSQYF. As DNA, the CDR3 is TGTGCCAGCAGCTTAGGGGGGCGGGATGGGTCGCAGTACTTC.

The chain uses TRBV24-1 and TRBJ1-1; 8 nucleotides align to TRBD1. The junction had 9 bases not matched to a gene; V was cut back by 4 bases and J by 6 bases. The length of the CDR3 is 15 residues. Germline lookup yields CDR1 KGHDR and CDR2 SFDVKD. The CDR3 bases are TGTGCCACCAGTGAGTCCGGGACAGGAAAGGCTGAAGCTTTCTTT. Its protein is CATSESGTGKAEAFF.

This clonotype appeared a few times. The V and J genes are TRBV18 and TRBJ1-4, with 11 positions matching TRBD1. CDR1 is KGHSH, CDR2 LQKENI, per germline. CDR3 size: 16 residues. Trimming at V came to 5 bases and at J to 3 bases, leaving 5 bases not matched to a gene. CDR3 region: CASSSGQGAANEKLFF. For the CDR3, the DNA is TGTGCCAGCTCATCTGGACAGGGGGCGGCTAATGAAAAACTGTTTTTT.

The chain is built from TRBV20-1 and TRBJ2-1, with a tentative D call TRBD2 (5 bases). Germline assignment: CDR1 DFQATT and CDR2 SNEGSKA (reference sequence). Trimming took 2 bases from V and 4 from J, leaving 27 bases between them. The CDR3 contains 19 residues. This CDR3 reads CSARFVYYRIPDSYNEQFF. DNA for the CDR3: TGCAGTGCTAGATTCGTATATTACCGGATACCGGACTCTTACAATGAGCAGTTCTTC.

V and J are TRBV18 and TRBJ1-6; the D is unclear. This CDR3 region has 14 residues. V gave up 2 bases and J gave up 9 bases, with 11 bases separating them. Germline values: CDR1 KGHSH, CDR2 LQKENI. CDR3 nucleotides: TGTGCCAGCTCACCATTCGACACACGTTCACCCCTCCACTTT. Amino acid sequence: CASSPFDTRSPLHF.

The V gene is TRBV10-3, the J gene TRBJ2-5, with 13 bases that match TRBD2. Trimming took 6 bases from V and 5 from J; bases not matched to a gene: 21. This CDR3 region has 20 residues. In germline, CDR1 is ENHRY, CDR2 SYGVKD. CDR3 protein: CAISANLIGTSGKGGETQYF. Written as DNA, the CDR3 is TGTGCCATCAGCGCAAACTTAATTGGGACTAGCGGGAAAGGGGGGGAGACCCAGTACTTC.

The chain uses TRBV12-3 or TRBV12-4 and TRBJ1-2; 7 nucleotides align to TRBD1. The CDR3 sequence is 14 residues long. Unmatched junction bases numbered 11, after V lost 6 bases and J lost 7 bases. CDR3 loop: CASRPFSQGSGYTF. The CDR3 nucleotides read TGTGCCAGCAGACCTTTCTCACAGGGGTCTGGCTACACCTTC.

This clonotype was seen repeatedly, ten times or more. V usage is TRBV6-1 and J usage is TRBJ1-2, with D maybe TRBD1 (6 bases). Germline V CDR1 and CDR2: MNHNS, SASEGT. V was cut by 6 bases and J by 3 bases, with 14 bases left in between. The CDR3 totals 14 residues. This chain's CDR3 is CASRKTGTHYGYTF. CDR3 nucleotide sequence: TGTGCCAGCAGAAAAACAGGGACGCACTATGGCTACACCTTC.

This clonotype was seen a few times. The chain has TRBV29-1 and TRBJ1-2; D uncertain. From germline, CDR1 is SQVTM and CDR2 ANQGSEA. CDR3 length: 11 residues. V shed 5 bases and J shed 4 bases, with 8 bases lying between them. CDR3 nucleotide sequence: TGCAGCGTTTCCTCAGCCTATGGCTACACCTTC. Its translation: CSVSSAYGYTF.